The clone carrying this T cell receptor (beta chain) was counted a few times. Its antigen is unknown. The related graft donor's blood sample was taken on the day of bone marrow donation. This sample is drawn from a study of T cells after posttransplantation cyclophosphamide. Repertoires were generated with immunoSEQ multiplex PCR, while TCRdb's copy carries only in-frame clones and drops some. The sample carries about 15,000 clones, 76% recorded once. Study-level results: Donor CD8+ memory clones often dominated recipient blood repertoires at later times. Tissue-infiltrating T cells from skin or gut overlapped little with blood T cells.

The sequenced sample was memory CD4+ T cells sorted from PBMCs. The sequence derives from a man aged 50-59 years.

CDR3 region: CASSFWEGAFF. The CDR3 DNA follows: TGTGCCAGCAGCTTTTGGGAGGGAGCTTTCTTT. The chain carries TRBV7-9 and TRBJ1-1, with D unclear. V lost 3 bases and J 10 bases, leaving 9 bases between the germline ends. Germline V gene lookup returns CDR1 SEHNR and CDR2 FQNEAQ (reference sequence). The length of the CDR3 is 11 residues.